The 24 T cell receptor beta chains listed next were all sequenced from one sample in a study of blood T cells in healthy people across ages. A sample-barcoded 5' primer and a J-beta primer mix were used in a second PCR of about 7 to 12 cycles. One entry per CDR3 protein, called by TCRdb with MiXCR from the 5' RACE reads. The sample records some 1.5 million distinct CDR3 sequences, 28% being singletons. Source material: blood. These receptors originate from a woman in her 30s in good health.

In this sample, this clonotype turned up once. The rearrangement uses TRBV7-6 and TRBJ1-4; D is perhaps TRBD1 (6 bases). The CDR3 spans 11 residues. Germline CDR1 is SGHVS and CDR2 is FNYEAQ. V shed 5 bases and J shed 16 bases, with 14 bases lying between them. CDR3 DNA: TGTGCCAGCAGCGCAGGGGAAAGACGGTTTTTT. Translated: CASSAGERRFF.

This clonotype was counted between two and nine times. CDR3 coding DNA: TGTGCCAGCAGTTCAGTTAACAGGGAAGGCTACACCTTC. Translation: CASSSVNREGYTF. This chain connects TRBV27 to TRBJ1-2; possible D gene TRBD1, 6 bases. The V gene lost 4 bases and the J gene lost 8 bases, with 14 bases spanning the gap. The CDR3 runs to 13 residues. Germline V lookup: CDR1 MNHEY, CDR2 SMNVEV (reference sequence).

This clonotype appeared a few times. This chain uses TRBV6-5 with TRBJ2-4, with D perhaps matching TRBD1 or TRBD2 (6 bases each). In germline, CDR1 is MNHEY, CDR2 SVGAGI. The CDR3 spans 15 residues. V lost 2 bases to trimming and J lost 3 bases, with 11 bases between them. Here the CDR3 reads CASSYGRGGKNIQYF. The CDR3 DNA sequence: TGTGCCAGCAGTTACGGCAGGGGAGGCAAAAACATTCAGTACTTC.

The chain employs TRBV3-1 and TRBJ2-5; D remains unclear. The J call is doubtful: the DNA matches TRBJ2-7 better. Germline CDR1 and CDR2: LGHDT and YNNKEL (reference sequence). The CDR3 consists of 14 residues. CDR3 coding DNA: TGTGCCAGCAGTCAGGCCCCCGGGCCCTACGAGCAGTACTTC. It translates to CASSQAPGPYEQYF.

V and J are TRBV3-1 and TRBJ2-4, with TRBD1 as a possible D gene (5 bases). CDR1 and CDR2 (germline): LGHDT, YNNKEL (reference sequence). The V end lost 1 base, the J end lost 13 bases, and 20 bases lay between the germline ends. This CDR3 spans 15 amino acids. CDR3 bases: TGTGCCAGCAGCCAAGCAGGGATTTTTTTGGATGAGCAGTACTTC. It translates to CASSQAGIFLDEQYF.

The genes are TRBV15 and TRBJ1-5; D possibly corresponds to TRBD1 (5 bases). The length of the CDR3 is 15 residues. V lost 1 base and J lost 6, with 13 bases in between. Germline CDR1 and CDR2: LNHNV and YYDKDF (reference sequence). CDR3 sequence (DNA): TGTGCCACCAGCAGAGCTATCCAAGGGGCTCAGCCCCAGCATTTT. Its translation is CATSRAIQGAQPQHF.

About this clonotype: Just one base apart from a much larger clone, this may be a read error. The CDR3 sequence: CASTTNNEQFF. In DNA form, the CDR3 reads TGTGCCAGCACTACCAACAATGAGCAGTTCTTC. J is TRBJ2-1 and V is TRBV3-1; no firm D call. V gave up 7 bases and J gave up 5 bases, with 6 bases separating them. This CDR3 is 11 amino acids long. Germline V gene lookup returns CDR1 LGHDT and CDR2 YNNKEL (reference sequence).

This clonotype was counted only a few times. This chain joins TRBV20-1 and TRBJ2-3; maybe TRBD1 (6 bases). Trimming removed 5 bases at V and 0 bases at J, with 12 bases between. Germline V gene lookup returns CDR1 DFQATT and CDR2 SNEGSKA (reference sequence). The CDR3 loop spans 14 amino acids. For the CDR3, the DNA is TGCAGTGCTGCCCGACAGGCTAGCACAGATACGCAGTATTTT. Translated, it gives CSAARQASTDTQYF.

The CDR3 DNA follows: TGTGCCAGCATGACGGCAGATACGCAGTATTTT. It encodes CASMTADTQYF. The chain combines TRBV13 with TRBJ2-3, with D hard to call. CDR1 and CDR2 (germline): PRHDT, FYEKMQ (reference sequence). With 7 bases removed from V and 4 bases from J, the gap between germline ends came to 6 bases. CDR3 length: 11 residues.

CDR3 protein: CASSPGSGAYEQYF. For the CDR3, the DNA is TGTGCCAGCTCACCAGGTAGCGGGGCCTACGAGCAGTACTTC. The chain employs TRBV18 and TRBJ2-7; 8 nucleotides agree with TRBD2. The CDR3 is 14 amino acids. V lost 2 bases and J lost 2; bases outside the gene matches: 2. In germline, CDR1 is KGHSH, CDR2 LQKENI.

Details on this clonotype: At one boundary the junction diverges from the germline segment, which might be a read error. CDR3 sequence: CAIRGDGNYGYTF. In DNA, the CDR3 is TGTGCCATCAGGGGGGACGGTAACTACGGCTACACCTTC. The V and J genes are TRBV10-3 and TRBJ1-2; TRBD1 is a possible D gene (5 bases). Germline assignment: CDR1 ENHRY and CDR2 SYGVKD. The length of the CDR3 is 13 residues.

The chain recombines TRBV6-5 with TRBJ2-7; D gene uncertain. The length of the CDR3 is 13 residues. V lost 10 bases and J lost 4, with 17 bases in between. In germline, CDR1 is MNHEY, CDR2 SVGAGI. CDR3 nucleotides: TGTGCCATGTGGGCGTTTATCAAGTACGAGCAGTACTTC. This translates into CAMWAFIKYEQYF.

This clonotype was counted many times. V is TRBV20-1 and J is TRBJ2-3, with unresolved D. Germline V gives CDR1 DFQATT, CDR2 SNEGSKA (reference sequence). Trimming took off 3 bases at V and 6 bases at J, with 13 bases between the two ends. The CDR3 sequence is 13 residues long. The DNA for the CDR3 is TGCAGTGCTAGCCAACATGGATCCGATACGCAGTATTTT. As protein: CSASQHGSDTQYF.

This chain connects TRBV5-6 to TRBJ2-1; unclear D gene. The CDR3 length is 13 residues. CDR1 and CDR2 (germline): SGHDT, YYEEEE. V was pared by 4 bases and J by 8 bases, with 13 bases between. DNA for the CDR3: TGTGCCAGCAGCCAACAGATTAACGATGAGCAGTTCTTC. Its protein is CASSQQINDEQFF.

This clonotype was seen a few times. In DNA form, the CDR3 reads TGCGCCAGCAGCACCGGGACGGCCAACGTCCTGACTTTC. Protein: CASSTGTANVLTF. The rearrangement uses TRBV5-1 and TRBJ2-6, with D perhaps matching TRBD1 or TRBD2 (5 bases each). V lost 4 bases to trimming and J lost 6 bases, with 8 bases between them. CDR3 length: 13 amino acids. Germline-derived CDR1 and CDR2 are SGHRS and YFSETQ.

The chain is built from TRBV20-1 and TRBJ2-7; TRBD2 matches 8 bases. There are 16 residues in the CDR3. Germline-derived CDR1 and CDR2 are DFQATT and SNEGSKA (reference sequence). V shed 1 base and J 0 bases; nucleotides not matched to a gene: 8. The CDR3 region has the DNA TGCAGTGCTAGAGCTTCCCCAAGCGGGAGCTCCTACGAGCAGTACTTC. This gives the protein CSARASPSGSSYEQYF.

This clonotype was seen once. The chain uses TRBV5-4 and TRBJ1-2; 9 bases are a match to TRBD1. This CDR3 region has 15 residues. Germline V gene lookup returns CDR1 SGHNT and CDR2 YYREEE (reference sequence). V shed 4 bases and J 8 bases; nucleotides not matched to a gene: 12. The CDR3 DNA is TGTGCCAGCAGCCCTGCCGGGACAGGGCTTCACGGCTACACCTTC. Its protein product is CASSPAGTGLHGYTF.

The rearrangement joins TRBV3-1 to TRBJ2-2, with D possibly being TRBD2 (6 bases). V lost 3 bases to trimming and J lost 4 bases, with 9 bases between them. Germline loops: CDR1 LGHDT, CDR2 YNNKEL (reference sequence). This CDR3 spans 14 amino acids. Written as DNA, the CDR3 is TGTGCCAGCAGCCAGCTAGCGAGCACCGGGGAGCTGTTTTTT. Amino acid sequence: CASSQLASTGELFF.

This clonotype was observed many times. This rearrangement joins TRBV7-2 to TRBJ2-7; the D gene could be TRBD1 or TRBD2 (6 bases each). Germline V lookup: CDR1 SGHTA, CDR2 FQGNSA. V lost 5 bases to trimming and J lost 3 bases, with 17 bases between them. This CDR3 has 15 amino acids. CDR3 loop: CASSPSPGGVYEQYF. CDR3 sequence (DNA): TGTGCCAGCAGCCCCAGCCCCGGGGGCGTCTACGAGCAGTACTTC.

This clonotype was observed a few times. The chain has TRBV20-1 and TRBJ2-1; D might be TRBD2 (5 bases). V lost 6 bases, J lost 8 bases, and 17 bases lay in between. CDR3 size: 13 residues. Germline lookup yields CDR1 DFQATT and CDR2 SNEGSKA (reference sequence). DNA for the CDR3: TGCAGTGCCCCTACGGGGAGAAGCGATGAGCAGTTCTTC. This sequence encodes CSAPTGRSDEQFF.

Many counts were recorded for this clonotype. The chain couples TRBV10-3 to TRBJ2-1, with TRBD2 matching 7 bases. Germline CDR1 ENHRY, CDR2 SYGVKD. The CDR3 has 13 residues. V lost 7 bases, J lost 6 bases, and 6 bases stayed unmatched. The CDR3, as DNA: TGTGCCATCATGGAGGCGGGAGCCAATGAGCAGTTCTTC. It encodes CAIMEAGANEQFF.

CDR3 DNA: TGTGCCAGTAGTATGGAGGGGTGGCATGGCTACACCTTC. It translates to CASSMEGWHGYTF. The gene calls are TRBV19 and TRBJ1-2; perhaps TRBD1 as D (5 bases). The CDR3 has 13 residues. V lost 3 bases and J 6 bases, leaving 11 bases between the germline ends. Looked up from germline, CDR1 is LNHDA and CDR2 is SQIVND (reference sequence).

The chain is built from TRBV5-1 and TRBJ2-5; 10 nucleotides align to TRBD2. The CDR3 sequence is 14 residues long. V was clipped by 4 bases and J by 4 bases; unmatched bases: 4. Germline-derived CDR1 and CDR2 are SGHRS and YFSETQ. CDR3 sequence reads: CASSGSGGPETQYF. The CDR3 nucleotides read TGCGCCAGCAGCGGTAGCGGGGGGCCAGAGACCCAGTACTTC.

On this clonotype: A read error may be the cause here, since a much bigger clone is one base away. The chain has TRBV20-1 and TRBJ1-4, with a weak D call TRBD1 (5 bases). Germline V gene lookup returns CDR1 DFQATT and CDR2 SNEGSKA (reference sequence). The CDR3 has 13 residues. In nucleotides, the CDR3 is TGCAGTGCTAGAGACCCAGGGAAGGAAAAACGGTTTTTT. Protein: CSARDPGKEKRFF.